The clone carrying this T cell receptor (beta chain) was detected ten times or more. Unique molecular identifiers were attached to individual cDNA molecules. TCRdb ran MiXCR on the 5' RACE reads and lists one entry per CDR3 protein. Seen here are 40,000 to 55,000 distinct CDR3 sequences, around 6.3% observed once, and the top ten hold around 21%. The source of the sample is a study of early T cells in non-severe SARS-CoV-2 infection. The CDR3 length is 14 residues. Germline assignment: CDR1 SEHNR and CDR2 FQNEAQ (reference sequence). V was clipped by 10 bases and J by 4 bases; unmatched bases: 5. The sample was whole blood, taken at baseline. The rearrangement uses TRBV7-9 and TRBJ2-3, with 13 bases lining up with TRBD2. The TCR comes from an adult who was a healthcare worker with PCR-confirmed SARS-CoV-2 infection or an uninfected control (not recorded which). The CDR3 nucleotides read TGTGCCATTCCACTAGCGGGAGGGGCAGATACGCAGTATTTT. Translating gives CAIPLAGGADTQYF.